Below are 18 T cell receptor beta chains sequenced from a single sample in a study of cytomegalovirus exposure and HLA in healthy donors. A multiplex PCR was run with 60 Vbeta primers and 13 Jbeta primers. The repertoire was sequenced with immunoSEQ multiplex PCR; TCRdb's copy has only in-frame clones and lacks some. The table lists 200,000 to 250,000 clones, more than 75% of them singletons. Source material: PBMCs. The source is a woman aged 40 to 49 in good health and CMV-seronegative.

This clone came up a few times. The genes are TRBV5-1 and TRBJ2-2; D is undetermined. The CDR3 loop spans 12 amino acids. The germline CDR1 and CDR2 sequences are SGHRS and YFSETQ. Trimming shortened V by 0 bases and J by 7 bases, and 4 bases separated the two germline ends. In DNA, the CDR3 is TGCGCCAGCAGCTTGGGTCGCGGGGAGCTGTTTTTT. Its protein is CASSLGRGELFF.

The chain employs TRBV19 and TRBJ2-3, with 7 bases identical to TRBD1. Germline assignment: CDR1 LNHDA and CDR2 SQIVND (reference sequence). CDR3 length: 16 residues. Trimming took 7 bases from V and 0 from J; bases not matched to a gene: 10. The CDR3 DNA is TGTGCCAGTAAGCCCGGGACAGCTACTAGCACAGATACGCAGTATTTT. As protein: CASKPGTATSTDTQYF.

This sequence joins TRBV28 and TRBJ2-2; the D is unclear. There are 15 residues in the CDR3. V shed 0 bases and J shed 2 bases, with 7 bases lying between them. CDR1 and CDR2 (germline): MDHEN, SYDVKM. The CDR3 nucleotides are TGTGCCAGCAGTTTATGGGTAGTTAACACCGGGGAGCTGTTTTTT. It yields the protein CASSLWVVNTGELFF.

The chain couples TRBV7-9 to TRBJ1-1, with D maybe TRBD1 (6 bases). Trimming pared 7 bases from V and 4 bases from J, leaving 16 bases between. CDR3 length equals 14 residues. Germline V gene lookup returns CDR1 SEHNR and CDR2 FQNEAQ (reference sequence). The CDR3 loop reads CASTAARGITEAFF. The DNA of the CDR3 is TGTGCCAGCACGGCGGCCAGGGGCATCACTGAAGCTTTCTTT.

The chain combines TRBV7-2 with TRBJ2-4; 16 positions agree with TRBD2. This CDR3 is 17 amino acids long. The germline gives CDR1 SGHTA, CDR2 FQGNSA. Trimming removed 4 bases from V and 6 bases from J; junction bases left unmatched: 6. The CDR3 DNA reads TGTGCCAGCAGCTCTCCGGGACTAGCGGGAGGGAGAAACATTCAGTACTTC. Its protein is CASSSPGLAGGRNIQYF.

V is TRBV27 and J is TRBJ2-1, with 9 bases fitting TRBD2. The CDR3 runs to 17 residues. Germline CDR1 and CDR2: MNHEY and SMNVEV (reference sequence). V gave up 2 bases and J gave up 7 bases; unmatched junction bases: 12. The CDR3 protein is CASSLPASGTGMNEQFF. In DNA, the CDR3 is TGTGCCAGCAGTTTACCGGCTAGCGGGACCGGTATGAATGAGCAGTTCTTC.

With regard to this clone: The sample contains more than one DNA sequence encoding this CDR3. The V gene is TRBV29-1, the J gene TRBJ2-7; TRBD2 might be the D (6 bases). The V and J ends lost 3 bases and 0 bases respectively, with 6 bases between them. This CDR3 spans 12 amino acids. Germline V gene sequence: CDR1 SQVTM, CDR2 ANQGSEA. The CDR3 reads CSVDGGSYEQYF. The CDR3 nucleotides read TGCAGCGTTGACGGGGGCTCCTACGAGCAGTACTTC.

The rearrangement joins TRBV29-1 to TRBJ2-2, with 14 positions matching TRBD2. V was pared by 6 bases and J by 8 bases, with 5 bases of the junction left unmatched. CDR1 SQVTM and CDR2 ANQGSEA come from the germline V gene. This CDR3 has 14 amino acids. The DNA for the CDR3 is TGCAGCGTCAGGACTAGCGGGGGGACTGGGGAGCTGTTTTTT. Translation: CSVRTSGGTGELFF.

This clone has at least ten counts. The V and J genes are TRBV10-3 and TRBJ2-5; D possibly corresponds to TRBD2 (6 bases). Germline CDR1 reads ENHRY; CDR2 reads SYGVKD. The CDR3 is made up of 14 amino acids. V gave up 3 bases and J gave up 5 bases, with 13 bases separating them. In nucleotides, the CDR3 is TGTGCCATCAGTGACGGAGCGGGCGGGGAGACCCAGTACTTC. Translating it yields CAISDGAGGETQYF.

This clone was seen a single time. The chain uses TRBV4-1 and TRBJ2-3; 10 nucleotides agree with TRBD2. Germline CDR1 reads MGHRA; CDR2 reads YSYEKL. The CDR3 runs to 17 residues. The V segment lost 0 bases and the J segment 3 bases; nucleotides outside the gene matches: 6. The CDR3 DNA reads as TGCGCCAGCAGCCAAGATGCGCTAGCGGGAGTGACAGATACGCAGTATTTT. Translating gives CASSQDALAGVTDTQYF.

The rearrangement links TRBV5-6 to TRBJ2-1, with 12 bases aligning to TRBD2. Losses at the gene ends were 0 bases for V and 9 bases for J; bases not matched to a gene: 10. The CDR3 has 17 amino acids. Germline V gene lookup returns CDR1 SGHDT and CDR2 YYEEEE. The CDR3 bases are TGTGCCAGCAGCTTGGAGTTGACTAGCGGGAGTGTCGGTGAGCAGTTCTTC. This codes for CASSLELTSGSVGEQFF.

This clone has only one observation. Written as DNA, the CDR3 is TGCGCCAGCAGCTTGACAGGGGGCAAACGGAAACTTGAGCAGTACTTC. This encodes CASSLTGGKRKLEQYF. The V gene is TRBV5-1, the J gene TRBJ2-7; 9 bases agree with TRBD1. J lost 7 bases, V lost 1 base, and 12 bases had no gene match. The CDR3 length is 16 residues. Germline V gives CDR1 SGHRS, CDR2 YFSETQ.

The chain combines TRBV30 with TRBJ1-2; D is perhaps TRBD1 (5 bases). The CDR3 contains 12 residues. The V end was cut by 8 bases, the J end by 5 bases, with 15 bases between. The germline V gene has CDR1 GTSNPN and CDR2 SVGIG (reference sequence). The CDR3 region has the DNA TGTGCCCAAGGCGGGACGTTGTATGGCTACACCTTC. Residues: CAQGGTLYGYTF.

This clone was counted once. The chain links TRBV6-6 to TRBJ1-2; 8 bases are shared with TRBD1. V shed 6 bases, J shed 5 bases, and the junction held 8 bases outside the gene matches. Germline V gene lookup returns CDR1 MNHNY and CDR2 SVGAGI (reference sequence). The CDR3 has 14 amino acids. CDR3 sequence (DNA): TGTGCCAGCAGAACAGGGGGGCCTGCGTATGGCTACACCTTC. Amino acids: CASRTGGPAYGYTF.

The genes are TRBV18 and TRBJ2-7; 10 bases are shared with TRBD2. V was clipped by 4 bases and J by 7 bases; unmatched bases: 7. The CDR3 covers 14 residues. Germline V CDR1 and CDR2: KGHSH, LQKENI. The CDR3 spells CASSLAGGPLEQYF. The CDR3 DNA reads as TGTGCCAGCTCACTAGCGGGAGGACCCCTTGAGCAGTACTTC.

The chain uses TRBV19 and TRBJ2-5, with D perhaps matching TRBD2 (6 bases). From germline, CDR1 is LNHDA and CDR2 SQIVND (reference sequence). The CDR3 runs 15 residues. V lost 6 bases to trimming and J lost 1 base, with 15 bases between them. The CDR3 here is CASRVTRSPQETQYF. CDR3 nucleotides: TGTGCCAGTAGGGTGACTAGGAGCCCCCAAGAGACCCAGTACTTC.

This clone was counted a single time. The rearrangement links TRBV18 to TRBJ2-4; 10 bases fit TRBD2. This CDR3 has 20 residues. Germline V gene data show CDR1 as KGHSH and CDR2 as LQKENI. The V gene end was trimmed by 1 base and the J gene end by 2 bases; junction bases not matched to a gene: 14. The CDR3 loop is CASSPLSTGTSVITKNIQYF. CDR3 sequence (DNA): TGTGCCAGCTCACCACTCTCTACCGGGACTAGCGTAATTACCAAAAACATTCAGTACTTC.

CDR3 protein: CASSFSRQTGELFF. For the CDR3, the DNA is TGCGCCAGCAGCTTCTCACGACAAACTGGGGAGCTGTTTTTT. The V and J genes are TRBV5-1 and TRBJ2-2; the D is unclear. CDR3 length equals 14 residues. V was pared by 2 bases and J by 8 bases, with 13 bases between. Germline CDR1 and CDR2: SGHRS and YFSETQ.